This T cell receptor (beta chain) is from a study of cytomegalovirus exposure and HLA in healthy donors. A word on this clone: The antigen is not known.

The PCR was carried out with 60 Vbeta primers and 13 Jbeta primers. Libraries were prepared by immunoSEQ multiplex PCR; TCRdb keeps only in-frame clonotypes and omits some of them. The sample has some 100,000 clones; 76% are singletons. Healthy donors of bone marrow made up the group. The CDR3 spans 14 residues. The germline V and J ends were trimmed by 1 base and 2 bases, with 6 bases remaining between them. Per the germline V gene, CDR1 is SGHTA and CDR2 is FQGNSA. Whole-study results and caveats: Equally common other TCR beta chains were less clonally expanded than HLA-associated ones, a later analysis found. The authors enumerated around 150 TCR beta chains as linked to cytomegalovirus. An ancestry cluster, one associated with Asian ancestry, reportedly showed fewer N-insertions than the roughly 700-donor mean in a later analysis.

The clonotype comes from a woman aged 45-59 years in good health and CMV-seropositive. Sequencing input: PBMCs. The chain employs TRBV7-2 and TRBJ2-1; D not resolved. The CDR3 region is CASSLELPYNEQFF. The CDR3 DNA reads TGTGCCAGCAGCTTAGAACTGCCCTACAATGAGCAGTTCTTC.